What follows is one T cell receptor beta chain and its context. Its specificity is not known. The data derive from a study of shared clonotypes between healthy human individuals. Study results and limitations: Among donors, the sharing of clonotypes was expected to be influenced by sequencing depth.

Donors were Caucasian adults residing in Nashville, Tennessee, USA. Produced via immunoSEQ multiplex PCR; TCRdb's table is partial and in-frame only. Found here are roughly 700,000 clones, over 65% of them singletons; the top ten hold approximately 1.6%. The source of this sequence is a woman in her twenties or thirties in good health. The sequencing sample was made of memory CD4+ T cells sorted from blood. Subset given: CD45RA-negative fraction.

The CDR3 DNA follows: TGTGCCAGCAGCTTGGGGGCGGGAGGGCTAACAGATACGCAGTATTTT. It is translated as CASSLGAGGLTDTQYF. The rearrangement joins TRBV11-2 to TRBJ2-3; TRBD2 matches 9 bases. The germline V gene has CDR1 SGHAT and CDR2 FQNNGV. Trimming at V came to 3 bases and at J to 3 bases, leaving 7 bases not matched to a gene. The CDR3 sequence is 16 residues long.